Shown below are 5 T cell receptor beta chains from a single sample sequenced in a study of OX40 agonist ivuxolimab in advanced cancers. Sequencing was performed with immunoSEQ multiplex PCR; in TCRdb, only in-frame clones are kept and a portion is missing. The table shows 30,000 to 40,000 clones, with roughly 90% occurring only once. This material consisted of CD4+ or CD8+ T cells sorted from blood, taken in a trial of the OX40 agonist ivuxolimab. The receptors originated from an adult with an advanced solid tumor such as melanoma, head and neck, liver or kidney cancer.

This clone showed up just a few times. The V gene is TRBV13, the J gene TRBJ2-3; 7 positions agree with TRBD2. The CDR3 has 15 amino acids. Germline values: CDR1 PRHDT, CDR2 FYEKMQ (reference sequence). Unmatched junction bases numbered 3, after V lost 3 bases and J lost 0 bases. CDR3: CASSLSGISTDTQYF. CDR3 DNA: TGTGCCAGCAGCTTGAGCGGGATTAGCACAGATACGCAGTATTTT.

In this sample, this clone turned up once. The CDR3 DNA reads TGTGCCAGTAGTATTTCGGGGGGGAACACTGAAGCTTTCTTT. Translating it yields CASSISGGNTEAFF. The chain couples TRBV19 to TRBJ1-1; TRBD1 might be the D (5 bases). The CDR3 is 14 amino acids. Germline lookup yields CDR1 LNHDA and CDR2 SQIVND (reference sequence). The ends were cut back, 3 bases at V and 1 base at J, with 9 bases in the middle.

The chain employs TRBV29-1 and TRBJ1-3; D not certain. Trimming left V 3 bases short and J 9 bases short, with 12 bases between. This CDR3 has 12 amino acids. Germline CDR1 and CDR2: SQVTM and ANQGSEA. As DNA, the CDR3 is TGCAGCGTTGAGGCCGCATATGGCACCATATATTTT. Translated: CSVEAAYGTIYF. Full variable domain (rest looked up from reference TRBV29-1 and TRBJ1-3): SAVISQKPSRDICQRGTSLTIQCQVDSQVTMMFWYRQQPGQSLTLIATANQGSEATYESGFVIDKFPISRPNLTFSTLTVSNMSPEDSSIYLCSVEAAYGTIYFGEGSWLTVV.

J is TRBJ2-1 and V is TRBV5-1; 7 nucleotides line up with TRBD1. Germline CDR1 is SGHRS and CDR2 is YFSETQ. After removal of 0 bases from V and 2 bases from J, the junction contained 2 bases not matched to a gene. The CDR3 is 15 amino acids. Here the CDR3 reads CASSLDTGAYNEQFF. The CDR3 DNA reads TGCGCCAGCAGCTTGGATACAGGGGCCTACAATGAGCAGTTCTTC. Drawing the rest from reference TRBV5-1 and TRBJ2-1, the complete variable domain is KAGVTQTPRYLIKTRGQQVTLSCSPISGHRSVSWYQQTPGQGLQFLFEYFSETQRNKGNFPGRFSGRQFSNSRSEMNVSTLELGDSALYLCASSLDTGAYNEQFFGPGTRLTVL.

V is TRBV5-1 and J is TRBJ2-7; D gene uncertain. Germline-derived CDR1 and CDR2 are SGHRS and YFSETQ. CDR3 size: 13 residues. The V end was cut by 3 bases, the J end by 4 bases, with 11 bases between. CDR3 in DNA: TGCGCCAGCAGCTGGCGCACGGATTACGAGCAGTACTTC. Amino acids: CASSWRTDYEQYF.